The 27 T cell receptor beta chains listed next were all sequenced from one sample in a study of spatial heterogeneity in lung cancer. TCRdb fed the 5' RACE reads into MiXCR, producing one record per CDR3 protein. The table lists about 78,000 distinct CDR3 sequences, under 8.5% of them singletons, with 6.8% in the top ten. Described time point: sample taken at primary tumor resection. This material consisted of PBMCs, taken at surgery. Every receptor here comes from a male donor with early-stage non-small cell lung cancer.

This clonotype was recorded a few times. The chain links TRBV7-2 to TRBJ2-7; TRBD1 matches 7 bases. CDR3 length: 16 residues. V gave up 2 bases and J gave up 4 bases; unmatched junction bases: 11. Germline loops: CDR1 SGHTA, CDR2 FQGNSA. CDR3 in DNA: TGTGCCAGCAGCTTATTTCAGGGGACAGTTCGATACGAGCAGTACTTC. The encoded protein is CASSLFQGTVRYEQYF.

The V gene is TRBV27, the J gene TRBJ2-7, with a weak D call TRBD2 (5 bases). The CDR3 has 14 amino acids. V was clipped by 5 bases and J by 5 bases, with 16 bases between them. CDR1 and CDR2 (germline): MNHEY, SMNVEV (reference sequence). The CDR3 here is CASSAWTYRDEQYF. CDR3 nucleotides: TGTGCCAGCAGTGCTTGGACTTATCGGGACGAGCAGTACTTC.

This clonotype was detected many times. The chain recombines TRBV5-4 with TRBJ2-3; D not certain. The CDR3 is 15 residues long. Germline V gene data show CDR1 as SGHNT and CDR2 as YYREEE (reference sequence). V was shortened by 4 bases and J by 0 bases, with 12 bases between the two germline ends. The chain's CDR3 is CASSPGEGSTDTQYF. CDR3 DNA: TGTGCCAGCAGCCCCGGTGAAGGGAGCACAGATACGCAGTATTTT.

This clonotype appeared many times. The chain recombines TRBV5-1 with TRBJ2-1; D unresolved. V was trimmed by 0 bases and J by 7 bases, leaving 8 bases between them. The V gene's germline CDR1 is SGHRS and CDR2 YFSETQ. This CDR3 has 13 amino acids. CDR3 in DNA: TGCGCCAGCAGCTTGGGGACGCGAAATGAGCAGTTCTTC. Amino acid sequence: CASSLGTRNEQFF.

This clonotype was seen many times. The chain has TRBV20-1 and TRBJ1-1, with TRBD1 identical over 12 bases. V was clipped by 3 bases and J by 4 bases; unmatched bases: 9. CDR1 DFQATT and CDR2 SNEGSKA come from the germline V gene (reference sequence). The CDR3 sequence is 16 residues long. CDR3 coding DNA: TGCAGTGCTAGTCCCGGGACAGGGGGCAGCTTCACTGAAGCTTTCTTT. Translation gives CSASPGTGGSFTEAFF.

This clonotype was counted at least ten times. The chain combines TRBV29-1 with TRBJ2-1; D gene ambiguous. Germline loops: CDR1 SQVTM, CDR2 ANQGSEA. The length of the CDR3 is 11 residues. Deletions cut 5 bases from V and 12 bases from J, with 14 bases between. Here the CDR3 DNA reads TGCAGCGTTCTAGACCAGCCCTGGCAGTTCTTC. Translation: CSVLDQPWQFF.

There are a few counts of this clonotype. V is TRBV20-1 and J is TRBJ1-5; D remains unclear. V was trimmed by 4 bases and J by 1 base, leaving 5 bases between them. The CDR3 has 12 residues. Germline values: CDR1 DFQATT, CDR2 SNEGSKA (reference sequence). CDR3 residues: CSAIWSNQPQHF. The CDR3 DNA reads TGCAGTGCTATTTGGAGCAATCAGCCCCAGCATTTT.

The chain links TRBV6-2 or TRBV6-3 to TRBJ2-7; perhaps TRBD1 as D (5 bases). Trimming removed 4 bases at V and 0 bases at J, with 10 bases between. CDR3 length: 14 amino acids. CDR1 and CDR2 (germline): MNHEY, SVGEGT. In nucleotides, the CDR3 is TGTGCCAGCAGTTCCCTGGACATCTCCTACGAGCAGTACTTC. Translated, it gives CASSSLDISYEQYF.

The chain has TRBV27 and TRBJ2-7, with D perhaps TRBD2 (6 bases). This CDR3 comprises 13 residues. CDR1 is MNHEY, CDR2 SMNVEV, per germline (reference sequence). V lost 4 bases and J 1 base, leaving 8 bases between the germline ends. DNA for the CDR3: TGTGCCAGCAGTTATAGCGGTTCCTACGAGCAGTACTTC. Translated, it gives CASSYSGSYEQYF.

This clonotype was seen only a few times. The chain joins TRBV7-2 to TRBJ2-1; D tentatively fits TRBD1 or TRBD2 (5 bases each). V shed 6 bases and J shed 8 bases, with 20 bases lying between them. Germline assignment: CDR1 SGHTA and CDR2 FQGNSA. There are 15 residues in the CDR3. As DNA, the CDR3 is TGTGCCAGCAGTTTTCCACAGGTGGGGGTCGATGAGCAGTTCTTC. This sequence encodes CASSFPQVGVDEQFF.

Ten or more counts support this clonotype. The chain has TRBV27 and TRBJ2-7; TRBD2 aligns across 7 bases. Germline CDR1 is MNHEY and CDR2 is SMNVEV (reference sequence). The CDR3 is made up of 14 amino acids. Trimming cost V 1 base and J 5 bases; bases outside gene matches: 5. The CDR3 nucleotides read TGTGCCAGCAGTTTATTGCGGGAGTCACACGAGCAGTACTTC. Translated, it gives CASSLLRESHEQYF.

This clonotype was recorded once. With a much larger clone just one base away, this may be a read error. This chain links TRBV25-1 with TRBJ1-5; D is unresolved. Looked up from germline, CDR1 is MGHDK and CDR2 is SYGVNS. The CDR3 has 15 residues. The CDR3 reads CASGEIGGGNQPQHF. In DNA, the CDR3 is TGTGCCAGCGGTGAAATTGGTGGGGGCAATCAGCCCCAGCATTTT.

This clonotype was counted at least ten times. The rearrangement uses TRBV10-3 and TRBJ2-3; TRBD1 is a possible D gene (5 bases). Trimming removed 0 bases from V and 5 bases from J, with 6 bases in between. This CDR3 has 13 amino acids. Germline CDR1 is ENHRY and CDR2 is SYGVKD. The CDR3 spells CAISESGQDTQYF. DNA for the CDR3: TGTGCCATCAGTGAGTCGGGGCAAGATACGCAGTATTTT.

There are many counts of this clonotype. The chain recombines TRBV7-9 with TRBJ2-7; D uncertain. V was clipped by 5 bases and J by 2 bases, with 16 bases between them. Germline V CDR1 and CDR2: SEHNR, FQNEAQ (reference sequence). This CDR3 contains 15 residues. The CDR3 here is CASSPLLGLTYEQYF. The CDR3 DNA is TGTGCCAGCAGCCCCCTTTTAGGGTTGACCTACGAGCAGTACTTC.

The V gene is TRBV12-3 or TRBV12-4, the J gene TRBJ2-1, with D maybe TRBD1 (5 bases). The V gene lost 5 bases and the J gene lost 2 bases, with 13 bases spanning the gap. The CDR3 totals 15 residues. The chain's CDR3 is CASSKGSGPYNEQFF. The CDR3 bases are TGTGCCAGCAGTAAGGGGTCAGGGCCCTACAATGAGCAGTTCTTC.

In this sample, this clonotype turned up a few times. The chain has TRBV5-1 and TRBJ1-1, with TRBD1 matching 7 bases. With 4 bases clipped from V and 4 bases from J, the junction kept 10 bases outside the gene matches. Germline V gene data show CDR1 as SGHRS and CDR2 as YFSETQ. This CDR3 contains 15 residues. The CDR3 region is CASSLEGQSLTEAFF. Written as DNA, the CDR3 is TGCGCCAGCAGCCTAGAGGGACAGTCGCTCACTGAAGCTTTCTTT.

V is TRBV20-1 and J is TRBJ1-1; no firm D call. The V end was cut by 4 bases, the J end by 6 bases, with 12 bases between. Germline loops: CDR1 DFQATT, CDR2 SNEGSKA (reference sequence). This CDR3 is 12 amino acids long. CDR3 DNA sequence: TGCAGTGCTAATGGAGGTAGGGCTGAAGCTTTCTTT. Residues: CSANGGRAEAFF.

This clonotype was seen many times. The chain is built from TRBV20-1 and TRBJ2-3, with no clear D. V lost 4 bases and J lost 6, with 8 bases in between. The CDR3 spans 11 residues. Germline V gives CDR1 DFQATT, CDR2 SNEGSKA (reference sequence). CDR3 nucleotide sequence: TGCAGTGCTACCTCCCCGGATACGCAGTATTTT. Translated, it gives CSATSPDTQYF.

This clonotype came up many times. V is TRBV12-3 or TRBV12-4 and J is TRBJ1-1; tentative D call: TRBD1 (6 bases). The CDR3 has 15 amino acids. V was trimmed by 5 bases and J by 3 bases, leaving 16 bases between them. CDR3 bases: TGTGCCAGCAGTCAAAGGGGGGTGGCCTACACTGAAGCTTTCTTT. Amino acids: CASSQRGVAYTEAFF.

The chain employs TRBV4-1 and TRBJ2-2; no clear D gene. The CDR3 is made up of 18 amino acids. Germline-derived CDR1 and CDR2 are MGHRA and YSYEKL. The ends were cut back, 1 base at V and 4 bases at J, with 19 bases in the middle. In DNA, the CDR3 is TGCGCCAGCAGCCAAGCTTTGTTGGGCGGTACCTCCACCGGGGAGCTGTTTTTT. Encoded protein: CASSQALLGGTSTGELFF.

This clonotype was recorded many times. The chain recombines TRBV2 with TRBJ2-7; D unresolved. CDR3 length equals 14 residues. Trimming left V 2 bases short and J 4 bases short, with 12 bases between. The germline gives CDR1 SNHLY, CDR2 FYNNEI. The CDR3 nucleotides are TGTGCCAGCAGTGAATCATGGATCGGGTACGAGCAGTACTTC. Translating it yields CASSESWIGYEQYF.

This clonotype was counted many times. This chain joins TRBV7-9 and TRBJ2-6; D gene unclear. This CDR3 spans 15 amino acids. V shed 0 bases and J shed 2 bases, with 5 bases lying between them. Germline CDR1 reads SEHNR; CDR2 reads FQNEAQ (reference sequence). CDR3 residues: CASSLALPGANVLTF. For the CDR3, the DNA is TGTGCCAGCAGCTTAGCGCTTCCTGGGGCCAACGTCCTGACTTTC.

This clonotype was counted at least ten times. The chain employs TRBV2 and TRBJ1-1; D is undetermined. Germline CDR1 reads SNHLY; CDR2 reads FYNNEI. The CDR3 covers 10 residues. Trimming shortened V by 3 bases and J by 11 bases, and 7 bases separated the two germline ends. In DNA form, the CDR3 reads TGTGCCAGCAGTGAGGCGTTGGCTTTCTTT. Its translation: CASSEALAFF.

This clonotype has only a few counts. The CDR3 DNA sequence: TGTGCCAGTAGACGGACTAGAGATGGCACAGATACGCAGTATTTT. Its translation: CASRRTRDGTDTQYF. This chain joins TRBV19 and TRBJ2-3; TRBD2 matches at 7 bases. Trimming at V came to 6 bases and at J to 1 base, leaving 7 bases not matched to a gene. Germline assignment: CDR1 LNHDA and CDR2 SQIVND (reference sequence). The CDR3 spans 15 residues.

Here the CDR3 DNA reads TGTGCCAGCAGTTTGGGACTAGCCCCTAATGAGCAGTTCTTC. Its protein product is CASSLGLAPNEQFF. The rearrangement uses TRBV28 and TRBJ2-1; 9 bases match TRBD2. The germline V gene has CDR1 MDHEN and CDR2 SYDVKM. The CDR3 runs 14 residues. V shed 3 bases and J 7 bases; nucleotides not matched to a gene: 4.

This clonotype appeared many times. J is TRBJ1-1 and V is TRBV12-5, with TRBD1 as a possible D gene (6 bases). The CDR3 runs to 17 residues. Trimming pared 0 bases from V and 0 bases from J, leaving 14 bases between. Germline CDR1 LGHNT, CDR2 FRNRAP. CDR3 sequence: CASGLVQGRAVNTEAFF. CDR3 nucleotides: TGTGCTAGTGGTTTGGTACAGGGTAGGGCGGTGAACACTGAAGCTTTCTTT.

This clonotype appeared many times. The rearrangement joins TRBV11-3 to TRBJ2-2, with 11 nucleotides matching TRBD1. The CDR3 runs to 14 residues. Germline V CDR1 and CDR2: SGHNT, YENEEA. The trim removed 8 bases at V and 6 bases at J, leaving 5 bases unmatched. CDR3: CASSGTGGSGELFF. The CDR3 nucleotides read TGTGCCAGCTCCGGGACAGGGGGTTCCGGGGAGCTGTTTTTT.